The next 14 T cell receptor beta chains were all read from a single sample in a study of blood T cells in healthy people across ages. Alongside a J-beta primer mix, a sample-barcoded 5' primer served in a second PCR lasting roughly 7 to 11 cycles. TCRdb called the 5' RACE reads again in MiXCR, with one record for every CDR3 protein. The repertoire holds about 380,000 distinct CDR3 sequences, with about 55% as singletons. Sequencing was performed on blood. These receptors were taken from a man between 60 and 70 years old in good health.

This chain uses TRBV15 with TRBJ2-7, with D possibly being TRBD2 (6 bases). The germline gives CDR1 LNHNV, CDR2 YYDKDF (reference sequence). Between the trimmed V and J ends, which lost 3 bases and 0 bases, there was a span of 15 bases. The CDR3 length is 16 residues. This CDR3 reads CATSRDPGTFSYEQYF. For the CDR3, the DNA is TGTGCCACCAGCAGGGACCCCGGGACTTTCTCCTACGAGCAGTACTTC.

This clonotype was seen only once. The chain combines TRBV6-2 or TRBV6-3 with TRBJ2-3; D unresolved. Per the germline V gene, CDR1 is MNHEY and CDR2 is SVGEGT. V shed 8 bases and J shed 4 bases, with 13 bases lying between them. The CDR3 length is 13 residues. The CDR3: CASEGRIADTQYF. The CDR3 coding sequence is TGTGCCAGCGAAGGCAGGATTGCAGATACGCAGTATTTT.

The chain joins TRBV20-1 to TRBJ2-7; D gene unclear. This CDR3 comprises 14 residues. CDR1 and CDR2 (germline): DFQATT, SNEGSKA (reference sequence). The V and J ends lost 3 bases and 5 bases respectively, with 17 bases between them. For the CDR3, the DNA is TGCAGTGCTAGTAGGTTGGCTAGAATCCACGAGCAGTACTTC. Residues: CSASRLARIHEQYF.

The CDR3: CASSLDLGTGELFF. For the CDR3, the DNA is TGTGCCAGCAGCTTAGATCTAGGGACCGGGGAGCTGTTTTTT. The chain uses TRBV11-3 and TRBJ2-2; no reliable D call. CDR3 size: 14 residues. Between the trimmed V and J ends, which lost 0 bases and 5 bases, there was a span of 7 bases. Germline V CDR1 and CDR2: SGHNT, YENEEA.

The chain is built from TRBV28 and TRBJ1-5, with D possibly being TRBD1 (5 bases). The CDR3 contains 17 residues. Germline CDR1 is MDHEN and CDR2 is SYDVKM. Trimming removed 4 bases from V and 3 bases from J, with 19 bases in between. This CDR3 is CASSSVGRRETNQPQHF. CDR3 DNA: TGTGCCAGCAGTTCCGTGGGGCGGAGAGAAACCAATCAGCCCCAGCATTTT.

In DNA, the CDR3 is TGCAGTGCTAGGAAGGCTAGCGGGGGGGCCCGGACAGGCACAGATACGCAGTATTTT. Translation gives CSARKASGGARTGTDTQYF. The chain employs TRBV20-1 and TRBJ2-3, with 12 bases lining up with TRBD2. Germline V lookup: CDR1 DFQATT, CDR2 SNEGSKA (reference sequence). Trimming removed 3 bases from V and 1 base from J; junction bases left unmatched: 14. CDR3 length equals 19 residues.

The V and J genes are TRBV25-1 and TRBJ1-2; no clear D gene. The ends were cut back, 1 base at V and 6 bases at J, with 9 bases in the middle. The CDR3 runs to 13 residues. Germline CDR1 MGHDK, CDR2 SYGVNS. CDR3 amino acids: CASSEFWQDGYTF. Written as DNA, the CDR3 is TGTGCCAGCAGTGAATTTTGGCAGGATGGCTACACCTTC.

The DNA for the CDR3 is TGTGCCAGCAGTACCGGGACGGTTAACACTGAAGCTTTCTTT. The encoded protein is CASSTGTVNTEAFF. V is TRBV6-6 and J is TRBJ1-1, with D possibly matching TRBD1 (5 bases). The V end lost 5 bases, the J end lost 2 bases, and 12 bases lay between the germline ends. This CDR3 contains 14 residues. CDR1 is MNHNY and CDR2 is SVGAGI in the germline V gene (reference sequence).

This chain uses TRBV29-1 with TRBJ2-5; tentative D call: TRBD2 (6 bases). The CDR3 extends over 13 amino acids. Trimming stripped 4 bases from V and 1 base from J, with 10 bases between. From germline, CDR1 is SQVTM and CDR2 ANQGSEA. Here the CDR3 reads CSVGGTPQETQYF. The CDR3 bases are TGCAGCGTTGGTGGGACTCCCCAAGAGACCCAGTACTTC. Based on the CDR3 plus reference TRBV29-1 and TRBJ2-5, the full variable domain is SAVISQKPSRDICQRGTSLTIQCQVDSQVTMMFWYRQQPGQSLTLIATANQGSEATYESGFVIDKFPISRPNLTFSTLTVSNMSPEDSSIYLCSVGGTPQETQYFGPGTRLLVL.

A few counts support this clonotype. The J gene is TRBJ1-2, the V gene TRBV20-1, with D hard to call. This CDR3 region has 11 residues. Germline V gene sequence: CDR1 DFQATT, CDR2 SNEGSKA (reference sequence). V lost 1 base, J lost 9 bases, and 9 bases lay in between. DNA of the CDR3: TGCAGTGCTAGAGTTCGGGGTAGCTACACCTTC. Translated: CSARVRGSYTF.

This clonotype was detected only once. The chain combines TRBV3-1 with TRBJ2-1; D may be TRBD2 (5 bases). CDR3 length equals 15 residues. V was shortened by 0 bases and J by 7 bases, with 13 bases between the two germline ends. Germline V gives CDR1 LGHDT, CDR2 YNNKEL (reference sequence). CDR3 sequence: CASSQDSLTTNEQFF. In nucleotides, the CDR3 is TGTGCCAGCAGCCAAGATAGTCTGACTACAAATGAGCAGTTCTTC.

Worth noting for this clonotype: With a much larger clone just one base away, this may be a read error. V usage is TRBV6-6 and J usage is TRBJ2-3; D is ambiguous. Germline V gene sequence: CDR1 MNHNY, CDR2 SVGAGI (reference sequence). The CDR3 is 13 amino acids. CDR3 sequence: CASSQRSTDTRYF. The CDR3 DNA reads as TGTGCCAGCAGCCAACGGAGCACAGATACGCGGTATTTT.

The CDR3 DNA is TGTGCCAGCAGCCAATCGGGGGGTCTAGAGACCCAGTACTTC. It specifies CASSQSGGLETQYF. J is TRBJ2-5 and V is TRBV3-1; 7 bases fit TRBD2. CDR3 length equals 14 residues. The trim removed 2 bases at V and 4 bases at J, leaving 4 bases unmatched. CDR1 LGHDT and CDR2 YNNKEL come from the germline V gene (reference sequence).

As concerns this clonotype: An end of the junction does not agree with germline; a read error may underlie this. The J gene is TRBJ2-1, the V gene TRBV6-2 or TRBV6-3, with D perhaps TRBD2 (7 bases). The CDR3 is made up of 15 amino acids. In germline, CDR1 is MNHEY, CDR2 SVGEGT. Here the CDR3 DNA reads TGTGCCAGCAGTGGACGGTATCGGGGGGCGAATGAGCGGTTCTTC. This codes for CASSGRYRGANERFF.